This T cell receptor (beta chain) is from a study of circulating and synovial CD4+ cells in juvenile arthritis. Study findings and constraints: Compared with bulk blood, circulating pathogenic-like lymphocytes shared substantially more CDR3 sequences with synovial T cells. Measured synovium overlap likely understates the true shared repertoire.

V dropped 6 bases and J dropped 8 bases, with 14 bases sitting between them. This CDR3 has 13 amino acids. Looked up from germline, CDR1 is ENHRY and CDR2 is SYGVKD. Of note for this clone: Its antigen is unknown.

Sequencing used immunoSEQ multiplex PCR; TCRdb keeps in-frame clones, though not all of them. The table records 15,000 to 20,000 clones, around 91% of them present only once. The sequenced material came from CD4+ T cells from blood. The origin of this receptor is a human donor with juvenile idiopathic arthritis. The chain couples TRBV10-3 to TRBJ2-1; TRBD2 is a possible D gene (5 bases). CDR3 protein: CAIRTSLGDEQFF. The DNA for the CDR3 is TGTGCCATCAGGACCTCGCTGGGAGATGAGCAGTTCTTC.